This T cell receptor (beta chain) stems from a study of blood T cell repertoires in COVID-19. About the study: Acute and convalescent COVID-19 specimens originated in the United States, Italy and Spain. T cells, B-cell-depleted T cells, or PBMCs provided the cDNA or gDNA that served as material.

Per the original data handling: Amplification of reference gene primers was used by the study to estimate nucleated cell counts. The protocol was immunoSEQ multiplex PCR, while the TCRdb copy is restricted to in-frame clones and leaves out a portion. That table is the source of V, J and clone size, and D and trimming were worked out from the DNA. The sample carries 20,000 to 25,000 clones, about 92% recorded once. Germline CDR1 SNHLY, CDR2 FYNNEI. This CDR3 has 13 amino acids. The chain is built from TRBV2 and TRBJ1-6, with D possibly matching TRBD1 (5 bases). Sequenced input: peripheral blood. The origin of this receptor is a man between 70 and 80 years old with acute or convalescent COVID-19. The CDR3 reads CVSTVTENSPLHF. In DNA form, the CDR3 reads TGTGTTAGCACGGTGACAGAAAATTCACCCCTCCACTTT.